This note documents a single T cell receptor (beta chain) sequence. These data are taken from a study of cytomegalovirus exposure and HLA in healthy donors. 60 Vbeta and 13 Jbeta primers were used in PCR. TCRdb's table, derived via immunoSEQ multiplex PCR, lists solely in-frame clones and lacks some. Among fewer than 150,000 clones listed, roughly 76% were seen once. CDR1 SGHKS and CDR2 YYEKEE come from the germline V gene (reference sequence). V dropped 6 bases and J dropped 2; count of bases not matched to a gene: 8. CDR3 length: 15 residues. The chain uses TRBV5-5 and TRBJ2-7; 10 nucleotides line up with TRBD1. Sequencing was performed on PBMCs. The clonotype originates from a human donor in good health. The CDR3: CASTPPGTGAYEQYF. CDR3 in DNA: TGTGCCAGCACCCCGCCCGGGACAGGGGCCTACGAGCAGTACTTC.